The clone carrying this T cell receptor (beta chain) was counted between two and nine times. This entry is derived from a study of technical replicates of blood from a few donors. Measured with immunoSEQ multiplex PCR; TCRdb has only the in-frame clones, and not every one. This sample has approximately 79,000 clones, with about nine tenths found just once. Trimming cost V 1 base and J 3 bases, with 9 bases left between them. The CDR3 covers 13 residues. Germline CDR1 is GTSNPN and CDR2 is SVGIG (reference sequence). This receptor was identified in a human donor in good health. Input material: T cells isolated from PBMCs. V usage is TRBV30 and J usage is TRBJ1-1; D gene uncertain. CDR3 loop: CAWSGQAYTEAFF. CDR3 DNA sequence: TGTGCCTGGAGTGGCCAGGCGTACACTGAAGCTTTCTTT.